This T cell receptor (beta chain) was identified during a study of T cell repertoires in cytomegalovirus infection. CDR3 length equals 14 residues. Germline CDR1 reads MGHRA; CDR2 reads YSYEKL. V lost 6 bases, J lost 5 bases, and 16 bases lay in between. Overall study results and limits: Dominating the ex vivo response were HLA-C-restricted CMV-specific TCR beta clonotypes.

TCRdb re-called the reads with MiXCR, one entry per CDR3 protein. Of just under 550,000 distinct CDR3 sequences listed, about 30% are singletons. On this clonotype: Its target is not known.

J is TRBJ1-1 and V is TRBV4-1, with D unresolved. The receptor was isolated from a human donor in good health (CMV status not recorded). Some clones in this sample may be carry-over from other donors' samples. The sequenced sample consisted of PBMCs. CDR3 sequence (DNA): TGCGCCAGCAGGATGCAGGACTCGAAGACTGAAGCTTTCTTT. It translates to CASRMQDSKTEAFF.